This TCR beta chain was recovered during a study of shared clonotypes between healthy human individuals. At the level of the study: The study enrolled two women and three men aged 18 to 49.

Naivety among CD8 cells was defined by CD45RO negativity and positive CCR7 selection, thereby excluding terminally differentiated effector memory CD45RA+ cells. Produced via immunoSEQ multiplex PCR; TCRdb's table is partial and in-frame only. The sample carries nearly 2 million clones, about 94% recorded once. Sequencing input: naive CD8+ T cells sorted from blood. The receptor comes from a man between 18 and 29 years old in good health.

The CDR3 sequence: CASSLGGTNVETQYF. CDR3 in DNA: TGTGCCAGCAGCTTAGGAGGGACTAACGTGGAGACCCAGTACTTC. The chain has TRBV11-2 and TRBJ2-5; TRBD2 matches at 7 bases. CDR3 length: 15 amino acids. V shed 1 base and J 5 bases; nucleotides not matched to a gene: 7. CDR1 and CDR2 from the germline V gene are SGHAT and FQNNGV.